A selection of T cell receptor beta chains follows, all from one sample in a study of blood T cells in healthy people across ages. TCRdb re-derived calls from the 5' RACE reads in MiXCR, one entry per CDR3 protein. The data hold 650,000 to 1,000,000 distinct CDR3 sequences, with about 37% observed a single time. The sequenced sample was blood. The receptors were sampled from a man aged 18 to 30 in good health. CDR3s include the opening cysteine and the closing phenylalanine or tryptophan. Fields, in order: clone size, V gene, J gene, D gene, CDR3 protein, CDR3 DNA. A D gene is named only where the DNA matches it firmly. The size entry is marked missing in some rows and otherwise reads once, few, many or a size class.

size: -; V: TRBV10-3; J: TRBJ1-2; D: TRBD1; CDR3: CAISDTGTAYGYTF; DNA: TGTGCCATCAGTGACACCGGGACAGCCTATGGCTACACCTTC
size: few; V: TRBV7-3; J: TRBJ2-1; D: -; CDR3: CASSLWDNNEQFF; DNA: TGTGCCAGCAGCTTATGGGACAACAATGAGCAGTTCTTC
size: -; V: TRBV20-1; J: TRBJ2-3; D: TRBD2; CDR3: CSARESSGGLDTQYF; DNA: TGCAGTGCTAGAGAATCGAGCGGGGGTTTGGATACGCAGTATTTT
size: many; V: TRBV9; J: TRBJ2-5; D: TRBD2; CDR3: CASSPRGGYETQYF; DNA: TGTGCCAGCAGCCCTCGGGGGGGCTATGAGACCCAGTACTTC
size: many; V: TRBV28; J: TRBJ1-2; D: TRBD1; CDR3: CASWTGDLLYGYTF; DNA: TGTGCCAGCTGGACAGGGGACCTCTTATATGGCTACACCTTC
size: many; V: TRBV29-1; J: TRBJ2-3; D: -; CDR3: CSVRTQANTQYF; DNA: TGCAGCGTGAGGACACAGGCTAATACGCAGTATTTT
size: -; V: TRBV9; J: TRBJ1-6; D: -; CDR3: CASSVGGSPLHF; DNA: TGTGCCAGCAGCGTAGGGGGGTCACCCCTCCACTTT
size: -; V: TRBV7-9; J: TRBJ1-5; D: -; CDR3: CASSPPPPQPQHF; DNA: TGTGCCAGCAGCCCCCCACCCCCTCAGCCCCAGCATTTT
size: -; V: TRBV2; J: TRBJ2-6; D: -; CDR3: CASNLGSSGANVLTF; DNA: TGTGCCAGCAATCTCGGATCCTCTGGGGCCAACGTCCTGACTTTC
size: -; V: TRBV7-2; J: TRBJ1-2; D: -; CDR3: CASSLQGSYDYGYTF; DNA: TGTGCCAGCAGCTTACAGGGGAGTTACGACTATGGCTACACCTTC
size: once; V: TRBV7-9; J: TRBJ1-1; D: TRBD1; CDR3: CASSSWTGDTEAFF; DNA: TGTGCCAGCAGCTCCTGGACAGGGGACACTGAAGCTTTCTTT
size: few; V: TRBV27; J: TRBJ2-7; D: -; CDR3: CASSLSPDRSDYEQYF; DNA: TGTGCCAGCAGTTTATCCCCGGACCGCTCCGACTACGAGCAGTACTTC
size: -; V: TRBV6-2/TRBV6-3; J: TRBJ1-2; D: -; CDR3: CASSYSAGDNGYTF; DNA: TGTGCCAGCAGTTACTCGGCGGGGGATAATGGCTACACCTTC
size: many; V: TRBV7-2; J: TRBJ2-3; D: TRBD1; CDR3: CASSLGDRDTQYF; DNA: TGTGCCAGCAGCTTAGGGGACAGAGATACGCAGTATTTT
size: many; V: TRBV12-3/TRBV12-4; J: TRBJ2-5; D: TRBD2; CDR3: CASSPKTSGVLKTQYF; DNA: TGTGCCAGCAGTCCGAAGACTAGCGGGGTGTTGAAGACCCAGTACTTC
size: many; V: TRBV12-3/TRBV12-4; J: TRBJ2-7; D: -; CDR3: CASSFGGFGDEQYF; DNA: TGTGCCAGCAGTTTCGGGGGATTTGGAGACGAGCAGTACTTC
size: -; V: TRBV12-3/TRBV12-4; J: TRBJ2-3; D: -; CDR3: CASGSLGGTDTQYF; DNA: TGTGCCAGCGGCTCTTTAGGGGGCACAGATACGCAGTATTTT
size: many; V: TRBV5-1; J: TRBJ1-6; D: TRBD1; CDR3: CASGDRVNSPLHF; DNA: TGCGCCAGCGGGGACAGGGTGAATTCACCCCTCCACTTT
size: -; V: TRBV6-5; J: TRBJ2-7; D: -; CDR3: CASSYLDNSYEQYF; DNA: TGTGCCAGCAGTTACCTAGACAACTCCTACGAGCAGTACTTC
size: -; V: TRBV12-3/TRBV12-4; J: TRBJ2-3; D: TRBD2; CDR3: CASSFSGGSTETQYF; DNA: TGTGCCAGCAGTTTCAGCGGGGGTAGCACAGAGACGCAGTATTTT
size: once; V: TRBV6-5; J: TRBJ2-5; D: -; CDR3: CVTSRGKETQYF; DNA: TGTGTCACCTCCCGGGGGAAGGAGACCCAGTACTTC